This T cell receptor (beta chain) was captured by sequencing in a study of shared clonotypes between healthy human individuals. Study-wide points: The study generally estimated greater richness for naive than memory subsets.

As defined, naive CD8 cells were CD45RO-negative and positively selected for CCR7, with terminally differentiated effector memory CD45RA+ cells excluded. Germline CDR1 is WSHSY and CDR2 is SAAADI. This CDR3 contains 15 residues. Trimming cost V 5 bases and J 0 bases, with 11 bases left between them. Method: immunoSEQ multiplex PCR; TCRdb's copy keeps in-frame clones and lacks some. The profile shows 2 million to 2.5 million clones, approximately 94% of them singletons. Comments on this clone: Its antigen is as yet unknown.

This chain uses TRBV10-2 with TRBJ1-3; D unclear. The sample taken for sequencing was naive CD8+ T cells sorted from blood. The source of this sequence is a man between 18 and 35 years old in good health. CDR3 sequence: CASSSDGFSGNTIYF. As DNA, the CDR3 is TGCGCCAGCAGTTCGGACGGATTCTCTGGAAACACCATATATTTT.